This is a list of T cell receptor beta chains from one sample in a study of T-cell memory formation after mild COVID-19. TCRdb reprocessed the 5' RACE reads with MiXCR, giving one entry per CDR3 protein. The sample has some 150,000 distinct CDR3 sequences, around 21% seen once. The sample comprised PBMCs or a T cell subset sorted from them (not recorded which). Source of these receptors: an adult woman who had mild COVID-19 (a few samples of this study predate the infection). Cell type and time point are not known. Each CDR3 is given with its conserved first and last residue.

CDR3: CASSLRGKHPGYTF
V: TRBV5-5

CDR3: CASTARRTSRSYEQYF
V: TRBV7-8

CDR3: CASSSTSGTGGMETQYF
V: TRBV5-1

CDR3: CASSQDPADGNTIYF
V: TRBV14

CDR3: CASSLRGGGPRTDTQYF
V: TRBV5-6

CDR3: CASTIAPHRNTEAFF
V: TRBV12-3/TRBV12-4

CDR3: CASSQDVDRRGGYTF
V: TRBV3-1

CDR3: CASSSTVVGETQYF
V: TRBV11-2

CDR3: CASSSTGDRGSPLHF
V: TRBV7-3

CDR3: CASSTRGRKETQYF
V: TRBV6-1

CDR3: CASRYRESQKFAQHF
V: TRBV12-3/TRBV12-4

CDR3: CAWSVWETQYF
V: TRBV30

CDR3: CASSLEVRATEAFF
V: TRBV7-9

CDR3: CASSPLAGVNIQYF
V: TRBV7-2

CDR3: CASSGRFEAFF
V: TRBV25-1

CDR3: CSAGTEVDYGYTF
V: TRBV20-1

CDR3: CASSRDLWALREETQYF
V: TRBV5-5